A single sample gave rise to the 17 T cell receptor beta chains below, sequenced in a study of blood T cell repertoires in COVID-19. Repertoires were generated with immunoSEQ multiplex PCR, while TCRdb's copy carries only in-frame clones and drops some. The sample consists of approximately 31,000 clones, less than 90% of them appearing once. Sequencing was carried out using peripheral blood. These receptors originate from a woman older than 75 with active or convalescent COVID-19.

The rearrangement uses TRBV25-1 and TRBJ2-2; the match to TRBD1 covers 10 bases. Germline CDR1 and CDR2: MGHDK and SYGVNS. Trimming removed 3 bases from V and 4 bases from J; junction bases left unmatched: 5. This CDR3 comprises 16 residues. The CDR3 DNA reads as TGTGCCAGCAGTGATCAGAGGACAGGGGGCACCGGGGAGCTGTTTTTT. Its protein product is CASSDQRTGGTGELFF.

This chain links TRBV10-3 with TRBJ2-5; D possibly corresponds to TRBD1 (6 bases). The V gene's germline CDR1 is ENHRY and CDR2 SYGVKD. The CDR3 extends over 13 amino acids. Trimming pared 6 bases from V and 5 bases from J, leaving 13 bases between. The CDR3 sequence: CAIRDSQTETQYF. CDR3 in DNA: TGTGCCATCAGGGACAGCCAGACGGAGACCCAGTACTTC.

In DNA, the CDR3 is TGCGCCAGCAGCTCGAGCGGGGGTAACTCCTACGAGCAGTACTTC. Protein: CASSSSGGNSYEQYF. The rearrangement uses TRBV5-1 and TRBJ2-7; the match to TRBD2 covers 8 bases. The J segment lost 0 bases and the V segment lost 3 bases, leaving 5 bases of the junction unmatched. The CDR3 contains 15 residues. CDR1 is SGHRS and CDR2 is YFSETQ in the germline V gene.

The V and J genes are TRBV5-4 and TRBJ2-5, with D perhaps matching TRBD1 (5 bases). Trimming took off 5 bases at V and 2 bases at J, with 16 bases between the two ends. CDR1 and CDR2 from the germline V gene are SGHNT and YYREEE (reference sequence). The CDR3 length is 15 residues. CDR3 sequence (DNA): TGTGCCAGCAGACAGGACAACCCGACACAAGAGACCCAGTACTTC. The encoded protein is CASRQDNPTQETQYF.

The chain couples TRBV5-5 to TRBJ2-7; 10 nucleotides line up with TRBD2. Germline V gene lookup returns CDR1 SGHKS and CDR2 YYEKEE (reference sequence). Losses at the gene ends were 2 bases for V and 3 bases for J; bases not matched to a gene: 8. This CDR3 spans 16 amino acids. The CDR3 DNA follows: TGTGCCAGCAGCTTTTCCACTAGCGGGGACTACTACGAGCAGTACTTC. It codes for CASSFSTSGDYYEQYF.

The gene calls are TRBV4-2 and TRBJ2-1; the match to TRBD2 covers 8 bases. The CDR3 covers 18 residues. With 1 base clipped from V and 8 bases from J, the junction kept 16 bases outside the gene matches. Germline loops: CDR1 LGHNA, CDR2 YNFKEQ. The chain's CDR3 is CASSQALWTGGGVDEQFF. The CDR3 DNA is TGTGCCAGCAGCCAAGCGTTGTGGACGGGGGGGGGAGTCGATGAGCAGTTCTTC.

This clone has more than one count but fewer than ten. CDR3 region: CASSLDPGNTEAFF. The CDR3 DNA reads as TGCGCCAGCAGCTTGGATCCGGGGAACACTGAAGCTTTCTTT. The chain has TRBV5-1 and TRBJ1-1, with unresolved D. This CDR3 contains 14 residues. Germline CDR1 reads SGHRS; CDR2 reads YFSETQ. Trimming stripped 0 bases from V and 1 base from J, with 7 bases between. The full variable domain, rest sourced from reference TRBV5-1 and TRBJ1-1, is KAGVTQTPRYLIKTRGQQVTLSCSPISGHRSVSWYQQTPGQGLQFLFEYFSETQRNKGNFPGRFSGRQFSNSRSEMNVSTLELGDSALYLCASSLDPGNTEAFFGQGTRLTVV.

The V call is TRBV28, the J call TRBJ1-1; unclear D gene. In germline, CDR1 is MDHEN, CDR2 SYDVKM. V lost 5 bases and J lost 1, with 11 bases in between. This CDR3 comprises 14 residues. CDR3 in amino acids: CASSPRGRNTEAFF. In nucleotides, the CDR3 is TGTGCCAGCAGTCCCCGGGGTAGGAACACTGAAGCTTTCTTT.

This rearrangement joins TRBV19 to TRBJ1-3, with TRBD1 identical over 9 bases. The trim removed 5 bases at V and 0 bases at J, leaving 5 bases unmatched. The CDR3 spans 16 residues. The V gene's germline CDR1 is LNHDA and CDR2 SQIVND (reference sequence). The CDR3 coding sequence is TGTGCCAGTAGTTCCGGGACAGGGATCTCTGGAAACACCATATATTTT. Translation: CASSSGTGISGNTIYF.

This chain joins TRBV14 and TRBJ2-3, with a possible D match to TRBD1 (6 bases). The CDR3 totals 15 residues. V gave up 2 bases and J gave up 2 bases, with 11 bases separating them. The germline gives CDR1 SGHDN, CDR2 FVKESK. CDR3 loop: CASSQSGTPTDTQYF. For the CDR3, the DNA is TGTGCCAGCAGCCAATCCGGGACACCCACAGATACGCAGTATTTT.

This chain uses TRBV4-2 with TRBJ2-1; 12 bases fit TRBD2. Trimming removed 0 bases from V and 4 bases from J; junction bases left unmatched: 1. Germline V gene data show CDR1 as LGHNA and CDR2 as YNFKEQ. The CDR3 length is 16 residues. The chain's CDR3 is CASSQDGTSGYNEQFF. CDR3 DNA: TGTGCCAGCAGCCAAGATGGGACTAGCGGGTACAATGAGCAGTTCTTC.

The V and J genes are TRBV4-1 and TRBJ2-5; 8 nucleotides match TRBD1. The V segment lost 0 bases and the J segment 5 bases; nucleotides outside the gene matches: 8. CDR1 is MGHRA, CDR2 YSYEKL, per germline. The CDR3 has 16 residues. The CDR3 loop reads CASSQDGGRGLETQYF. CDR3 sequence (DNA): TGCGCCAGCAGCCAAGACGGCGGCAGGGGGCTTGAGACCCAGTACTTC.

The chain combines TRBV5-1 with TRBJ2-3; tentative D call: TRBD2 (7 bases). Trimming took 4 bases from V and 4 from J, leaving 13 bases between them. Germline CDR1 SGHRS, CDR2 YFSETQ. The CDR3 consists of 14 residues. The CDR3 region has the DNA TGCGCCAGCAGCGTGAGGGGGGGCGCAGATACGCAGTATTTT. Its protein is CASSVRGGADTQYF.

In its sample, this clone was seen once. The chain carries TRBV9 and TRBJ2-5; TRBD1 matches at 7 bases. The CDR3 consists of 16 residues. V lost 2 bases to trimming and J lost 4 bases; unmatched junction nucleotides: 11. Per the germline V gene, CDR1 is SGDLS and CDR2 is YYNGEE. CDR3 residues: CASSVRQGSSPETQYF. CDR3 DNA: TGTGCCAGCAGCGTCAGACAGGGTAGCTCCCCAGAGACCCAGTACTTC. Variable domain in full (rest from reference TRBV9 and TRBJ2-5): DSGVTQTPKHLITATGQRVTLRCSPRSGDLSVYWYQQSLDQGLQFLIQYYNGEERAKGNILERFSAQQFPDLHSELNLSSLELGDSALYFCASSVRQGSSPETQYFGPGTRLLVL.

The chain uses TRBV4-1 and TRBJ1-5; 7 bases align to TRBD1. The CDR3 runs 15 residues. Losses at the gene ends were 6 bases for V and 5 bases for J; bases not matched to a gene: 10. Looked up from germline, CDR1 is MGHRA and CDR2 is YSYEKL. For the CDR3, the DNA is TGCGCCAGCAGTCGTTTGACAGGGACAGATCAGCCCCAGCATTTT. Protein sequence: CASSRLTGTDQPQHF.

This clone was detected once. The CDR3 spells CASSIGTGSVRTEAFF. The CDR3 bases are TGTGCCAGTAGTATAGGGACAGGGTCCGTTCGTACTGAAGCTTTCTTT. The rearrangement links TRBV19 to TRBJ1-1; 8 bases line up with TRBD1. The V gene's germline CDR1 is LNHDA and CDR2 SQIVND (reference sequence). With 1 base clipped from V and 5 bases from J, the junction kept 9 bases outside the gene matches. The CDR3 is 16 residues long.

This rearrangement joins TRBV5-5 to TRBJ2-7; 10 nucleotides match TRBD1. The ends lost 2 bases at V and 4 bases at J; junction bases unmatched: 9. CDR3 length: 16 residues. The germline V gene has CDR1 SGHKS and CDR2 YYEKEE (reference sequence). CDR3 DNA: TGTGCCAGCAGCTTTCTCGGGACAGGGGTATCATACGAGCAGTACTTC. It encodes CASSFLGTGVSYEQYF.